Listed here are 28 T cell receptor beta chains from one sample, sequenced in a study of shared clonotypes between healthy human individuals. Clones were read by immunoSEQ multiplex PCR, and TCRdb kept only the in-frame ones, dropping some. The sample comprises more than 2 million clones, over 85% of which are singletons, and roughly 1% rests with the top ten. Cells designated naive CD8 were CD45RO-negative and were positively selected for CCR7, with terminally differentiated effector memory CD45RA+ cells excluded. The specimen was naive CD8+ T cells sorted from blood. These receptors all stem from a man between 18 and 29 years old in good health.

CDR3 in DNA: TGTGCCAGCAGCCAAGTGGAGAGCGGCTTTTCCTACGAGCAGTACTTC. Translated, it gives CASSQVESGFSYEQYF. The chain uses TRBV14 and TRBJ2-7; D possibly corresponds to TRBD2 (5 bases). The CDR3 is made up of 16 amino acids. V was trimmed by 1 base and J by 1 base, leaving 14 bases between them. In germline, CDR1 is SGHDN, CDR2 FVKESK.

The CDR3 reads CASNDRGATDTQYF. In DNA, the CDR3 is TGTGCCAGCAACGACCGGGGGGCCACAGATACGCAGTATTTT. J is TRBJ2-3 and V is TRBV2; possible D gene TRBD2, 7 bases. The CDR3 is made up of 14 amino acids. The V and J ends lost 7 bases and 2 bases respectively, with 13 bases between them. Germline CDR1 is SNHLY and CDR2 is FYNNEI.

DNA for the CDR3: TGTGCCAGCAGCCGAGGGACCTCTTTCTCCTACGAGCAGTACTTC. Translating gives CASSRGTSFSYEQYF. The rearrangement links TRBV14 to TRBJ2-7; D tentatively reads TRBD1 or TRBD2 (5 bases each). The CDR3 is 15 residues long. CDR1 is SGHDN and CDR2 is FVKESK in the germline V gene. Trimming stripped 4 bases from V and 0 bases from J, with 13 bases between.

This clone occurred once. The J gene is TRBJ2-3, the V gene TRBV6-5, with 9 positions matching TRBD2. With V trimmed by 2 bases and J by 5 bases, 2 bases remained unmatched. The CDR3 runs 14 residues. Per germline, CDR1 MNHEY and CDR2 SVGAGI. The CDR3 region has the DNA TGTGCCAGCAGTTACGAGCGGGGGGAAGATACGCAGTATTTT. This codes for CASSYERGEDTQYF.

The V and J genes are TRBV7-2 and TRBJ2-7; D call uncertain. V lost 5 bases and J lost 0, with 5 bases in between. The CDR3 contains 12 residues. CDR1 is SGHTA and CDR2 is FQGNSA in the germline V gene. The CDR3 coding sequence is TGTGCCAGCAGCATGAGCTCCTACGAGCAGTACTTC. Its protein is CASSMSSYEQYF.

Comment on this clone: This sample also contains other DNA sequences that code for the same CDR3. The V and J genes are TRBV7-9 and TRBJ2-7; possibly TRBD1 for D (6 bases). Germline lookup yields CDR1 SEHNR and CDR2 FQNEAQ (reference sequence). The CDR3 covers 14 residues. Trimming left V 2 bases short and J 3 bases short, with 11 bases between. CDR3 coding DNA: TGTGCCAGCAGCTTAACAGGGTCTGTCTACGAGCAGTACTTC. Translating it yields CASSLTGSVYEQYF.

The chain joins TRBV10-1 to TRBJ1-1; no reliable D call. Germline CDR1 is WNHNN and CDR2 is SYGVQD (reference sequence). CDR3 length: 12 residues. The ends were cut back, 4 bases at V and 1 base at J, with 4 bases in the middle. CDR3 loop: CASSGGNTEAFF. CDR3 nucleotides: TGCGCCAGCAGTGGCGGGAACACTGAAGCTTTCTTT.

This chain uses TRBV5-4 with TRBJ2-2; 9 nucleotides agree with TRBD2. Per germline, CDR1 SGHNT and CDR2 YYREEE (reference sequence). After removal of 0 bases from V and 5 bases from J, the junction contained 5 bases not matched to a gene. The CDR3 is made up of 16 amino acids. The CDR3 coding sequence is TGTGCCAGCAGCTTGGACCCTAGCGGGGTTACCGGGGAGCTGTTTTTT. As protein: CASSLDPSGVTGELFF.

The chain is built from TRBV5-6 and TRBJ2-7; D not resolved. Trimming removed 1 base from V and 3 bases from J, with 8 bases in between. The CDR3 length is 13 residues. CDR1 is SGHDT, CDR2 YYEEEE, per germline. CDR3 nucleotides: TGTGCCAGCAGCTTGCGAGACCACTACGAGCAGTACTTC. It specifies CASSLRDHYEQYF.

This clone has more than one count but fewer than ten. This same CDR3 is encoded by further DNA sequences in the sample. This sequence joins TRBV30 and TRBJ1-5, with 8 nucleotides matching TRBD1. Germline V gene lookup returns CDR1 GTSNPN and CDR2 SVGIG (reference sequence). This CDR3 has 14 residues. V gave up 2 bases and J gave up 6 bases; unmatched junction bases: 6. The CDR3 protein is CAWSLGQGSQPQHF. CDR3 in DNA: TGTGCCTGGAGTCTTGGACAGGGTAGTCAGCCCCAGCATTTT.

The chain links TRBV7-9 to TRBJ2-7; 8 nucleotides agree with TRBD2. The ends lost 5 bases at V and 1 base at J; junction bases unmatched: 7. This CDR3 region has 15 residues. The V gene's germline CDR1 is SEHNR and CDR2 FQNEAQ (reference sequence). In DNA form, the CDR3 reads TGTGCCAGCAGCCCGGCGGCTAGCGGGTCCTACGAGCAGTACTTC. This codes for CASSPAASGSYEQYF.

The rearrangement links TRBV10-1 to TRBJ1-1; 8 positions match TRBD1. The CDR3 length is 15 residues. The V segment lost 3 bases and the J segment 1 base; nucleotides outside the gene matches: 4. Looked up from germline, CDR1 is WNHNN and CDR2 is SYGVQD (reference sequence). The CDR3 DNA sequence: TGCGCCAGCAGTGACGCTACAGGGGGGAACACTGAAGCTTTCTTT. Translation: CASSDATGGNTEAFF.

This chain joins TRBV28 and TRBJ2-7; D remains unclear. With 5 bases removed from V and 3 bases from J, the gap between germline ends came to 14 bases. The CDR3 runs 14 residues. The germline gives CDR1 MDHEN, CDR2 SYDVKM. The CDR3 here is CASSTRGVSYEQYF. The CDR3 region has the DNA TGTGCCAGCAGTACCCGTGGGGTCAGCTACGAGCAGTACTTC.

With regard to this clone: Other DNA sequences within the sample encode an identical CDR3. The chain joins TRBV27 to TRBJ2-7; D is uncertain. CDR1 and CDR2 (germline): MNHEY, SMNVEV (reference sequence). V was shortened by 2 bases and J by 3 bases, with 11 bases between the two germline ends. The CDR3 spans 14 residues. CDR3 region: CASSLVVGSYEQYF. CDR3 bases: TGTGCCAGCAGTTTAGTCGTGGGAAGCTACGAGCAGTACTTC.

The CDR3 region has the DNA TGTGCCAGCAGCCCGCGGGAGGGCGGCACAGATACGCAGTATTTT. Its translation: CASSPREGGTDTQYF. The V call is TRBV13, the J call TRBJ2-3; 9 bases fit TRBD2. J gave up 1 base and V 5 bases, and 4 bases lay outside the gene matches. This CDR3 contains 15 residues. CDR1 is PRHDT and CDR2 is FYEKMQ in the germline V gene (reference sequence).

The chain carries TRBV5-4 and TRBJ1-1, with a tentative D call TRBD1 (5 bases). This CDR3 region has 11 residues. Germline assignment: CDR1 SGHNT and CDR2 YYREEE (reference sequence). V dropped 4 bases and J dropped 8 bases, with 9 bases sitting between them. The CDR3 here is CASSVGGEAFF. In nucleotides, the CDR3 is TGTGCCAGCAGCGTCGGGGGGGAAGCTTTCTTT. Full variable domain (rest looked up from reference TRBV5-4 and TRBJ1-1): ETGVTQSPTHLIKTRGQQVTLRCSSQSGHNTVSWYQQALGQGPQFIFQYYREEENGRGNFPPRFSGLQFPNYSSELNVNALELDDSALYLCASSVGGEAFFGQGTRLTVV.

J is TRBJ2-3 and V is TRBV4-1; D unresolved. Germline lookup yields CDR1 MGHRA and CDR2 YSYEKL. Trimming pared 2 bases from V and 6 bases from J, leaving 12 bases between. The CDR3 extends over 14 amino acids. CDR3 in amino acids: CASSQLTEQDTQYF. The DNA for the CDR3 is TGCGCCAGCAGCCAATTAACCGAACAGGATACGCAGTATTTT.

The CDR3 loop reads CASSEDPGPLLEQYF. As DNA, the CDR3 is TGTGCCAGCAGTGAAGACCCAGGGCCCCTTCTCGAGCAGTACTTC. The gene calls are TRBV6-1 and TRBJ2-7, with D possibly TRBD1 on 5 matching bases. Trimming stripped 1 base from V and 6 bases from J, with 16 bases between. CDR3 length equals 15 residues. Per the germline V gene, CDR1 is MNHNS and CDR2 is SASEGT.

CDR3 region: CASSSDRGELYGNEQFF. CDR3 in DNA: TGTGCCAGCAGCTCCGATAGGGGAGAATTATATGGGAATGAGCAGTTCTTC. The chain joins TRBV5-6 to TRBJ2-1; D is perhaps TRBD1 or TRBD2 (5 bases each). CDR1 is SGHDT and CDR2 is YYEEEE in the germline V gene. The V end was cut by 3 bases, the J end by 7 bases, with 23 bases between. This CDR3 region has 17 residues.

The V gene is TRBV4-1, the J gene TRBJ2-3; D may be TRBD1 (5 bases). V shed 2 bases and J shed 7 bases, with 10 bases lying between them. The CDR3 extends over 13 amino acids. CDR1 MGHRA and CDR2 YSYEKL come from the germline V gene. The CDR3 DNA reads TGCGCCAGCAGCCAAACAGGCGGTTATACGCAGTATTTT. As protein: CASSQTGGYTQYF.

The chain links TRBV7-9 to TRBJ2-1, with 10 nucleotides matching TRBD1. Germline V gene sequence: CDR1 SEHNR, CDR2 FQNEAQ (reference sequence). This CDR3 contains 15 residues. The ends lost 5 bases at V and 2 bases at J; junction bases unmatched: 3. The CDR3 protein is CASSQGQGTYNEQFF. Here the CDR3 DNA reads TGTGCCAGCAGCCAGGGACAGGGGACCTACAATGAGCAGTTCTTC.

V is TRBV5-4 and J is TRBJ2-2, with 8 bases aligning to TRBD2. Germline V lookup: CDR1 SGHNT, CDR2 YYREEE (reference sequence). The CDR3 runs to 17 residues. V lost 4 bases and J lost 2; bases outside the gene matches: 10. The CDR3 sequence is CASSHLSSGGNTGELFF. The CDR3 DNA sequence: TGTGCCAGCAGCCACCTCTCAAGCGGGGGTAACACCGGGGAGCTGTTTTTT.

The J gene is TRBJ2-1, the V gene TRBV18; D may be TRBD2 (5 bases). Trimming stripped 3 bases from V and 3 bases from J, with 12 bases between. Germline V CDR1 and CDR2: KGHSH, LQKENI. The CDR3 has 15 residues. The CDR3, as DNA: TGTGCCAGCTCACCGACAACTAGTATCTACAATGAGCAGTTCTTC. Its translation is CASSPTTSIYNEQFF. Together with reference TRBV18 and TRBJ2-1, the CDR3 gives the full variable domain: NAGVMQNPRHLVRRRGQEARLRCSPMKGHSHVYWYRQLPEEGLKFMVYLQKENIIDESGMPKERFSAEFPKEGPSILRIQQVVRGDSAAYFCASSPTTSIYNEQFFGPGTRLTVL.

V usage is TRBV5-1 and J usage is TRBJ1-1; D is unclear. Germline values: CDR1 SGHRS, CDR2 YFSETQ. The CDR3 has 15 amino acids. V was trimmed by 0 bases and J by 1 base, leaving 10 bases between them. For the CDR3, the DNA is TGCGCCAGCAGCTTGGTTTATGGCCCGAACACTGAAGCTTTCTTT. Residues: CASSLVYGPNTEAFF.

The rearrangement joins TRBV13 to TRBJ2-1, with 16 bases matching TRBD2. Per germline, CDR1 PRHDT and CDR2 FYEKMQ (reference sequence). There are 16 residues in the CDR3. V lost 3 bases, J lost 7 bases, and 3 bases stayed unmatched. For the CDR3, the DNA is TGTGCCAGCAGCTTGGGACTAGCGGGAGGGCCGAATGAGCAGTTCTTC. Translated: CASSLGLAGGPNEQFF. Full variable domain (outside the CDR3, taken from reference TRBV13 and TRBJ2-1): AAGVIQSPRHLIKEKRETATLKCYPIPRHDTVYWYQQGPGQDPQFLISFYEKMQSDKGSIPDRFSAQQFSDYHSELNMSSLELGDSALYFCASSLGLAGGPNEQFFGPGTRLTVL.

The V and J genes are TRBV7-8 and TRBJ1-1; D gene unclear. Trimming cost V 4 bases and J 4 bases, with 16 bases left between them. Germline V gives CDR1 SGHVS, CDR2 FQNEAQ. This CDR3 is 15 amino acids long. CDR3 bases: TGTGCCAGCAGCTCCGAACCCCTTGGGAGCACTGAAGCTTTCTTT. Translation: CASSSEPLGSTEAFF.

Of note for this clone: Compared with germline, one end of the junction differs, possibly owing to a read error. The chain combines TRBV10-3 with TRBJ2-5; no reliable D call. This CDR3 contains 14 residues. The V gene's germline CDR1 is ENHRY and CDR2 SYGVKD. The CDR3 spells CAISLNHNQETQYF. CDR3 nucleotides: TGTGCCATCAGCCTTAATCATAACCAGGAGACCCAGTACTTC.

The chain has TRBV30 and TRBJ2-2; TRBD2 matches 8 bases. With V trimmed by 5 bases and J by 5 bases, 7 bases remained unmatched. The germline CDR1 and CDR2 sequences are GTSNPN and SVGIG (reference sequence). The length of the CDR3 is 14 residues. The CDR3 nucleotides read TGTGCCTGGGGACTAGCCATGGGGACCGGGGAGCTGTTTTTT. Its protein is CAWGLAMGTGELFF.